Listed here are 20 T cell receptor beta chains from one sample, sequenced in a study of OX40 agonist ivuxolimab in advanced cancers. Sequencing was performed with immunoSEQ multiplex PCR; in TCRdb, only in-frame clones are kept and a portion is missing. There are under 85,000 clones in the sample; around 86% occur only once, and roughly 8% lies in the top ten. Specimen: CD4+ or CD8+ T cells sorted from blood, collected in a trial of the OX40 agonist ivuxolimab. The receptors were gathered from an adult with an advanced solid tumor such as melanoma, head and neck, liver or kidney cancer.

CDR3 region: CASSYGKMNTEAFF. CDR3 DNA sequence: TGTGCCAGCAGCTACGGAAAGATGAACACTGAAGCTTTCTTT. This rearrangement joins TRBV7-6 to TRBJ1-1; D is unclear. This CDR3 is 14 amino acids long. The V end lost 4 bases, the J end lost 0 bases, and 9 bases lay between the germline ends. Germline lookup yields CDR1 SGHVS and CDR2 FNYEAQ.

J is TRBJ2-5 and V is TRBV12-5; D gene uncertain. There are 13 residues in the CDR3. The ends were cut back, 1 base at V and 4 bases at J, with 7 bases in the middle. Per germline, CDR1 LGHNT and CDR2 FRNRAP. DNA of the CDR3: TGTGCTAGTGGTTTGGACATACGAGAGACCCAGTACTTC. Its translation is CASGLDIRETQYF. Complete variable domain (other parts from reference TRBV12-5 and TRBJ2-5): DARVTQTPRHKVTEMGQEVTMRCQPILGHNTVFWYRQTMMQGLELLAYFRNRAPLDDSGMPKDRFSAEMPDATLATLKIQPSEPRDSAVYFCASGLDIRETQYFGPGTRLLVL.

The chain carries TRBV2 and TRBJ1-6; possible D gene TRBD1, 5 bases. This CDR3 has 15 amino acids. V lost 4 bases to trimming and J lost 2 bases, with 9 bases between them. The germline gives CDR1 SNHLY, CDR2 FYNNEI. Here the CDR3 DNA reads TGTGCCAGCAGTGGGGGCCAGGCCTATAATTCACCCCTCCACTTT. This gives the protein CASSGGQAYNSPLHF.

The rearrangement uses TRBV7-8 and TRBJ2-1; weak D call: TRBD2 (5 bases). This CDR3 contains 17 residues. Trimming removed 3 bases from V and 3 bases from J, with 18 bases in between. Germline V lookup: CDR1 SGHVS, CDR2 FQNEAQ. This chain's CDR3 is CASSFWRGLANYNEQFF. CDR3 coding DNA: TGTGCCAGCAGCTTCTGGCGTGGGCTAGCCAACTACAATGAGCAGTTCTTC.

This rearrangement joins TRBV9 to TRBJ2-7, with 8 bases lining up with TRBD1. CDR3 length: 17 amino acids. J lost 0 bases, V lost 4 bases, and 12 bases had no gene match. Germline CDR1 reads SGDLS; CDR2 reads YYNGEE. The CDR3 region is CASSRGGQGYSSYEQYF. Here the CDR3 DNA reads TGTGCCAGCAGCCGTGGCGGACAGGGATACTCCTCCTACGAGCAGTACTTC.

The CDR3: CASSLDGPEQFF. CDR3 bases: TGTGCCAGCAGCTTAGATGGTCCGGAGCAGTTCTTC. The chain links TRBV7-2 to TRBJ2-1; D ambiguous. Germline lookup yields CDR1 SGHTA and CDR2 FQGNSA. CDR3 length equals 12 residues. The V gene lost 1 base and the J gene lost 10 bases, with 8 bases spanning the gap. The full variable domain, completed using reference TRBV7-2 and TRBJ2-1, is GAGVSQSPSNKVTEKGKDVELRCDPISGHTALYWYRQSLGQGLEFLIYFQGNSAPDKSGLPSDRFSAERTGGSVSTLTIQRTQQEDSAVYLCASSLDGPEQFFGPGTRLTVL.

The chain is built from TRBV7-3 and TRBJ2-2; 8 nucleotides match TRBD2. With 1 base clipped from V and 1 base from J, the junction kept 8 bases outside the gene matches. The length of the CDR3 is 18 residues. Germline CDR1 reads SGHTA; CDR2 reads FQGTGA. This CDR3 reads CASSLIRSGSMNTGELFF. For the CDR3, the DNA is TGTGCCAGCAGCTTAATTCGGAGCGGGAGTATGAACACCGGGGAGCTGTTTTTT.

V usage is TRBV6-1 and J usage is TRBJ2-5; no reliable D call. The CDR3 length is 12 residues. Germline CDR1 MNHNS, CDR2 SASEGT. Deletions cut 2 bases from V and 4 bases from J, with 5 bases between. CDR3 sequence: CASSESGETQYF. CDR3 coding DNA: TGTGCCAGCAGTGAATCAGGAGAGACCCAGTACTTC.

The rearrangement links TRBV27 to TRBJ1-6; D possibly corresponds to TRBD1 (6 bases). CDR3 length: 14 amino acids. V was cut by 2 bases and J by 5 bases, with 7 bases left in between. Per germline, CDR1 MNHEY and CDR2 SMNVEV (reference sequence). The DNA of the CDR3 is TGTGCCAGCAGTTTAAACAGGGATAATTCACCCCTCCACTTT. This sequence encodes CASSLNRDNSPLHF.

The rearrangement joins TRBV7-3 to TRBJ2-2, with D maybe TRBD2 (5 bases). CDR1 SGHTA and CDR2 FQGTGA come from the germline V gene. The CDR3 totals 15 residues. The V end lost 2 bases, the J end lost 6 bases, and 13 bases lay between the germline ends. CDR3 sequence: CASSLSWGASGELFF. The CDR3 DNA sequence: TGTGCCAGCAGCTTATCTTGGGGAGCCTCCGGGGAGCTGTTTTTT.

The chain has TRBV6-5 and TRBJ1-1; TRBD1 matches 7 bases. Losses at the gene ends were 5 bases for V and 5 bases for J; bases not matched to a gene: 8. The CDR3 length is 14 residues. CDR1 is MNHEY, CDR2 SVGAGI, per germline. CDR3 protein: CASSPRQGGTEAFF. The CDR3 bases are TGTGCCAGCAGTCCTAGACAGGGCGGGACTGAAGCTTTCTTT.

The chain recombines TRBV10-2 with TRBJ1-1, with TRBD1 matching over 7 bases. With 5 bases clipped from V and 3 bases from J, the junction kept 3 bases outside the gene matches. Per germline, CDR1 WSHSY and CDR2 SAAADI. The CDR3 loop spans 13 amino acids. The CDR3 DNA is TGCGCCAGCAGTCTCGACAGGGACACTGAAGCTTTCTTT. Translation: CASSLDRDTEAFF.

V usage is TRBV19 and J usage is TRBJ2-1, with 8 bases matching TRBD2. The trim removed 4 bases at V and 5 bases at J, leaving 4 bases unmatched. The CDR3 contains 14 residues. Germline CDR1 reads LNHDA; CDR2 reads SQIVND (reference sequence). CDR3: CASSRTGGNNEQFF. The CDR3 nucleotides are TGTGCCAGTAGTAGGACGGGGGGGAACAATGAGCAGTTCTTC.

V is TRBV19 and J is TRBJ1-2; TRBD1 is a possible D gene (6 bases). Trimming pared 6 bases from V and 4 bases from J, leaving 18 bases between. Germline CDR1 and CDR2: LNHDA and SQIVND (reference sequence). The CDR3 sequence is 15 residues long. The CDR3 region is CASRNTGRGPYGYTF. The CDR3 DNA is TGTGCCAGTAGAAACACCGGCCGGGGGCCCTATGGCTACACCTTC.

This clone has a handful of counts. This chain uses TRBV5-4 with TRBJ2-2, with TRBD1 matching over 9 bases. The V gene's germline CDR1 is SGHNT and CDR2 YYREEE (reference sequence). CDR3 length: 16 amino acids. With V trimmed by 4 bases and J by 6 bases, 10 bases remained unmatched. Written as DNA, the CDR3 is TGTGCCAGCAGCCTGGCCCCGACAGGGGGATCCGGGGAGCTGTTTTTT. It translates to CASSLAPTGGSGELFF.

V is TRBV6-5 and J is TRBJ2-7, with D unresolved. Trimming stripped 2 bases from V and 2 bases from J, with 7 bases between. CDR1 and CDR2 (germline): MNHEY, SVGAGI. The CDR3 is made up of 13 amino acids. The CDR3 DNA sequence: TGTGCCAGCAGTTACAGGGTTACCTACGAGCAGTACTTC. Translated, it gives CASSYRVTYEQYF.

This chain joins TRBV4-3 and TRBJ1-5, with D uncertain. Germline loops: CDR1 LGHNA, CDR2 YSLEER. Trimming shortened V by 1 base and J by 6 bases, and 10 bases separated the two germline ends. The CDR3 totals 14 residues. The CDR3 protein is CASSQGFGSQPQHF. The CDR3 coding sequence is TGCGCCAGCAGCCAAGGATTTGGGAGTCAGCCCCAGCATTTT.

The gene calls are TRBV27 and TRBJ2-7, with TRBD1 identical over 7 bases. The CDR3 totals 14 residues. V dropped 7 bases and J dropped 2; count of bases not matched to a gene: 8. Looked up from germline, CDR1 is MNHEY and CDR2 is SMNVEV (reference sequence). The CDR3: CASKSTGYTYEQYF. The CDR3 DNA is TGTGCCAGCAAATCGACAGGGTACACCTACGAGCAGTACTTC.

J is TRBJ2-7 and V is TRBV10-3; D is ambiguous. V was shortened by 1 base and J by 5 bases, with 9 bases between the two germline ends. From germline, CDR1 is ENHRY and CDR2 SYGVKD. CDR3 length: 13 amino acids. The CDR3 loop reads CAISELTYHEQYF. DNA of the CDR3: TGTGCCATCAGTGAGTTGACTTACCACGAGCAGTACTTC.

This chain links TRBV18 with TRBJ1-1; maybe TRBD1 (5 bases). Germline CDR1 and CDR2: KGHSH and LQKENI. Trimming removed 1 base at V and 1 base at J, with 7 bases between. The CDR3 sequence is 14 residues long. CDR3 nucleotide sequence: TGTGCCAGCTCACCACGCCAGGGGAACACTGAAGCTTTCTTT. This codes for CASSPRQGNTEAFF. The whole variable domain, filled in from reference TRBV18 and TRBJ1-1, reads NAGVMQNPRHLVRRRGQEARLRCSPMKGHSHVYWYRQLPEEGLKFMVYLQKENIIDESGMPKERFSAEFPKEGPSILRIQQVVRGDSAAYFCASSPRQGNTEAFFGQGTRLTVV.